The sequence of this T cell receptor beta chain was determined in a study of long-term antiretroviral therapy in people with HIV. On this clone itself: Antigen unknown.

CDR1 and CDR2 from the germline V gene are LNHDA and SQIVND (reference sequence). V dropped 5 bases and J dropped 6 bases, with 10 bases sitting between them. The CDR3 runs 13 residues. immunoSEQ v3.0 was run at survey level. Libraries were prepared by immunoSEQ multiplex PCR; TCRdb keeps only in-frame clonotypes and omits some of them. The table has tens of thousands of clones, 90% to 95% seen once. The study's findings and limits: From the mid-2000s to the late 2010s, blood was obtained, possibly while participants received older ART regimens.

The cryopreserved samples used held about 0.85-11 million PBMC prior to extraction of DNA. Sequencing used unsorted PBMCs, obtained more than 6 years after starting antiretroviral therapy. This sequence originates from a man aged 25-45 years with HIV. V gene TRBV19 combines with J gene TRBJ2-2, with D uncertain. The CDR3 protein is CASSFLESGELFF. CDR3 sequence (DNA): TGTGCCAGTAGTTTTCTGGAATCCGGGGAGCTGTTTTTT.